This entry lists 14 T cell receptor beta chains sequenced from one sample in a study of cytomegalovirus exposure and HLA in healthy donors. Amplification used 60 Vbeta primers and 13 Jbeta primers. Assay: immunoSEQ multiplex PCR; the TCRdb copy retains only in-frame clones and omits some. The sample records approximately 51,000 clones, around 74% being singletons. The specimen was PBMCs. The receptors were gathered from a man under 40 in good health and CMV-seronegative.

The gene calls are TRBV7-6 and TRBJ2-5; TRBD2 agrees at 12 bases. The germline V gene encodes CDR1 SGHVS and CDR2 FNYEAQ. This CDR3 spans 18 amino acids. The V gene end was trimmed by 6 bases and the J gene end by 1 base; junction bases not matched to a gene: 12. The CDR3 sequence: CASRGDALAGGFQETQYF. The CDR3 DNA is TGTGCCAGCAGGGGGGACGCCCTAGCGGGAGGGTTCCAAGAGACCCAGTACTTC.

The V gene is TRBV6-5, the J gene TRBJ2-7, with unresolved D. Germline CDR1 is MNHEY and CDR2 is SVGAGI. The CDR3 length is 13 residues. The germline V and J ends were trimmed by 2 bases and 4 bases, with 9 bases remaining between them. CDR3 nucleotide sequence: TGTGCCAGCAGTTACCGTAGACTGTACGAGCAGTACTTC. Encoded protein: CASSYRRLYEQYF.

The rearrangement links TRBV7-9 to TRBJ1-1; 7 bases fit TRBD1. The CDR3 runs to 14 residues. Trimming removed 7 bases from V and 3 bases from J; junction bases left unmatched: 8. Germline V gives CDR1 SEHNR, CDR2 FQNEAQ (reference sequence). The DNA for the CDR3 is TGTGCCAGCACCTGGGCAGGGGGAGACACTGAAGCTTTCTTT. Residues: CASTWAGGDTEAFF.

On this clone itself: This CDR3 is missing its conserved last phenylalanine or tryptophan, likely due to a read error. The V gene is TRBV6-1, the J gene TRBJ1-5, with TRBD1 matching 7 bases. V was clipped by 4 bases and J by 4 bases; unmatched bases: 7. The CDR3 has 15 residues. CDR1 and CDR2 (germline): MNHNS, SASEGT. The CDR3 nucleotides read TGTGCCAGCAGTGGGGCCGGGACAGTTAATCAGCCCCAGCATGTT. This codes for CASSGAGTVNQPQHV.

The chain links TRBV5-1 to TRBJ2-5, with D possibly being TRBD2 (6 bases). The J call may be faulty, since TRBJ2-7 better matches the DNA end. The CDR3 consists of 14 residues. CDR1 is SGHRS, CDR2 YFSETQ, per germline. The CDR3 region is CASSLAGDFYEQYF. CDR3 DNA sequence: TGCGCCAGCAGCTTGGCGGGAGACTTCTACGAGCAGTACTTC.

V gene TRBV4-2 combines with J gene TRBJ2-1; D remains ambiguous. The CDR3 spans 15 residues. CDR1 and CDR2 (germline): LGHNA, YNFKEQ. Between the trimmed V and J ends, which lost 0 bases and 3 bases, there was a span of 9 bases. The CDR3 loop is CASSQENRDYNEQFF. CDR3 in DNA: TGTGCCAGCAGCCAAGAAAACCGAGACTACAATGAGCAGTTCTTC.

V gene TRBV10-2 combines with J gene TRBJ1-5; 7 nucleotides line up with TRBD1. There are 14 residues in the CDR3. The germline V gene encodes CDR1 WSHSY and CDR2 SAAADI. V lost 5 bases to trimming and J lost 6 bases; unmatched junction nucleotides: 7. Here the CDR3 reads CASSSQGTGQPQHF. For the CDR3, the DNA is TGCGCCAGCAGTTCACAGGGGACGGGTCAGCCCCAGCATTTT.

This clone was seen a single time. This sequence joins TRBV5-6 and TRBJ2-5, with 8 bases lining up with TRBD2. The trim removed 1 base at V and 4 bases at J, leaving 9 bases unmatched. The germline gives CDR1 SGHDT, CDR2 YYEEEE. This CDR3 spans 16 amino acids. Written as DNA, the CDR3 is TGTGCCAGCAGCTTGCTCTCCGGGAGGGCCACAGAGACCCAGTACTTC. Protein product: CASSLLSGRATETQYF.

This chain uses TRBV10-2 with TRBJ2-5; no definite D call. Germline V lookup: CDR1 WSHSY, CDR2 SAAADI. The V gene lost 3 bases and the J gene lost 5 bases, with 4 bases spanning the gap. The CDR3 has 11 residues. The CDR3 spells CASSDGETQYF. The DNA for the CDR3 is TGCGCCAGCAGTGACGGGGAGACCCAGTACTTC.

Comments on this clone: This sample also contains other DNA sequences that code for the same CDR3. CDR3 in DNA: TGTGCCAGCAGTTACTCCGGAGAGCGGGCCTACAATGAGCAGTTCTTC. It encodes CASSYSGERAYNEQFF. The chain has TRBV6-5 and TRBJ2-1; a possible D gene is TRBD2 (6 bases). This CDR3 has 16 residues. CDR1 and CDR2 from the germline V gene are MNHEY and SVGAGI. Trimming pared 0 bases from V and 2 bases from J, leaving 11 bases between.

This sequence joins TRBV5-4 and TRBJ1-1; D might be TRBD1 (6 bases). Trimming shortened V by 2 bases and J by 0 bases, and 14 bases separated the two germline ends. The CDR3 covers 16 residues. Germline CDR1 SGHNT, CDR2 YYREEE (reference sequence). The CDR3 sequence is CASSFGRDNMNTEAFF. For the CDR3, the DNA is TGTGCCAGCAGCTTTGGCCGGGACAACATGAACACTGAAGCTTTCTTT.

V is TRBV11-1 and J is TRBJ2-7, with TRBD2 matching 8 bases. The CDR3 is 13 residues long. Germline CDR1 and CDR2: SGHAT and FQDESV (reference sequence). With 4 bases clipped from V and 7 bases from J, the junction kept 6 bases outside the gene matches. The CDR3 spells CASSWGLVGEQYF. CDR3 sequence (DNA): TGTGCCAGCAGCTGGGGACTAGTGGGGGAGCAGTACTTC.

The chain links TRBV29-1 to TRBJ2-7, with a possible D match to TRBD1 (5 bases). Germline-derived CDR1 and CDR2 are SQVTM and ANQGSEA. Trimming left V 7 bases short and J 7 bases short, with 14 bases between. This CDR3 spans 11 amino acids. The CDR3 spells CSGTPHGEQYF. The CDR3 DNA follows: TGCAGCGGGACACCTCATGGGGAGCAGTACTTC.

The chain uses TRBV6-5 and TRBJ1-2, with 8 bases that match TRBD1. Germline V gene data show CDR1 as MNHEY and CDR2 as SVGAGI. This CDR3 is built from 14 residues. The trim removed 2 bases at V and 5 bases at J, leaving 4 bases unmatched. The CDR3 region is CASSYADRAYGYTF. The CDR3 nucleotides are TGTGCCAGCAGTTACGCGGACAGGGCGTATGGCTACACCTTC.